One and the same sample provided the 8 T cell receptor beta chains below, sequenced in a study of CD8 T cells in ankylosing spondylitis. TCRdb passed the 5' RACE reads through MiXCR, listing each CDR3 protein once. The sample shows hundreds of thousands of distinct CDR3 sequences, roughly 32% of them seen only once. The sequenced sample consisted of blood, either unsorted or a sorted T cell fraction (not recorded which). The receptors here all came from a male donor with ankylosing spondylitis or in good health (not recorded which).

The chain combines TRBV12-3 or TRBV12-4 with TRBJ2-5, with D perhaps TRBD1 or TRBD2 (5 bases each). V was pared by 3 bases and J by 4 bases, with 15 bases between. This CDR3 region has 15 residues. CDR3: CASSLYRDRSETQYF. DNA of the CDR3: TGTGCCAGCAGTTTGTACCGGGACCGATCAGAGACCCAGTACTTC.

V gene TRBV7-2 combines with J gene TRBJ2-3, with D unresolved. The CDR3 is 16 residues long. Germline loops: CDR1 SGHTA, CDR2 FQGNSA. V gave up 2 bases and J gave up 2 bases, with 14 bases separating them. The chain's CDR3 is CASSLMPHSATDTQYF. CDR3 coding DNA: TGTGCCAGCAGCTTAATGCCACATTCTGCCACAGATACGCAGTATTTT.

The chain combines TRBV20-1 with TRBJ2-7, with D maybe TRBD1 (5 bases). Trimming took off 0 bases at V and 0 bases at J, with 15 bases between the two ends. Germline CDR1 DFQATT, CDR2 SNEGSKA (reference sequence). The CDR3 spans 16 residues. The chain's CDR3 is CSAREGESFASYEQYF. In DNA form, the CDR3 reads TGCAGTGCTAGAGAAGGGGAATCTTTTGCCTCCTACGAGCAGTACTTC.

This chain's CDR3 is CATSDPGLPREQYF. DNA of the CDR3: TGTGCCACCAGTGACCCCGGGCTCCCGAGGGAGCAGTACTTC. The chain is built from TRBV24-1 and TRBJ2-7; no reliable D call. CDR3 size: 14 residues. The V end lost 4 bases, the J end lost 7 bases, and 16 bases lay between the germline ends. From germline, CDR1 is KGHDR and CDR2 SFDVKD.

The genes are TRBV21-1 and TRBJ1-5. TRBV21-1 is termed a pseudogene. The CDR3 length is 15 residues. Written as DNA, the CDR3 is TGTGCCAGCAGCAGAGGACGGGGATGCAATCAGCCCCAGCATTTT. This sequence encodes CASSRGRGCNQPQHF.

This clonotype was counted between two and nine times. This chain links TRBV27 with TRBJ1-5; D not resolved. The ends were cut back, 5 bases at V and 4 bases at J, with 12 bases in the middle. Per the germline V gene, CDR1 is MNHEY and CDR2 is SMNVEV (reference sequence). This CDR3 is 14 amino acids long. DNA for the CDR3: TGTGCCAGCAGTCTGGGATTAGGGAATCAGCCCCAGCATTTT. Translating gives CASSLGLGNQPQHF.

There are a few counts of this clonotype. V gene TRBV20-1 combines with J gene TRBJ2-1; D is possibly TRBD1 or TRBD2 (6 bases each). The germline gives CDR1 DFQATT, CDR2 SNEGSKA (reference sequence). This CDR3 contains 15 residues. Trimming left V 0 bases short and J 3 bases short, with 12 bases between. The CDR3 here is CSARDLRGDYNEQFF. Here the CDR3 DNA reads TGCAGTGCTAGAGATTTGAGGGGGGACTACAATGAGCAGTTCTTC.

The CDR3 is CASSLFAGSSYNEQFF. The DNA of the CDR3 is TGTGCCAGCAGTTTGTTTGCGGGGAGCTCCTACAATGAGCAGTTCTTC. The genes are TRBV12-3 or TRBV12-4 and TRBJ2-1, with D possibly matching TRBD2 (6 bases). Trimming pared 3 bases from V and 0 bases from J, leaving 12 bases between. This CDR3 comprises 16 residues.